This T cell receptor (beta chain) was retrieved from a study of blood T cell repertoires in COVID-19. Clones were sequenced by immunoSEQ multiplex PCR, and TCRdb holds only the in-frame ones, with some missing. In the table there are some 300,000 clones, 70% to 90% of which are singletons. The CDR3 runs to 15 residues. Germline assignment: CDR1 LNHDA and CDR2 SQIVND (reference sequence). Trimming shortened V by 7 bases and J by 2 bases, and 14 bases separated the two germline ends. The clonotype comes from a man aged 65 to 85 with acute or convalescent COVID-19. The V and J genes are TRBV19 and TRBJ1-4; D possibly corresponds to TRBD1 (5 bases). The sample was peripheral blood. CDR3 amino acids: CASKPHPGTNEKLFF. DNA for the CDR3: TGTGCCAGTAAACCTCACCCAGGGACTAATGAAAAACTGTTTTTT. Looking up the rest from reference TRBV19 and TRBJ1-4 gives the full variable domain: DGGITQSPKYLFRKEGQNVTLSCEQNLNHDAMYWYRQDPGQGLRLIYYSQIVNDFQKGDIAEGYSVSREKKESFPLTVTSAQKNPTAFYLCASKPHPGTNEKLFFGSGTQLSVL.